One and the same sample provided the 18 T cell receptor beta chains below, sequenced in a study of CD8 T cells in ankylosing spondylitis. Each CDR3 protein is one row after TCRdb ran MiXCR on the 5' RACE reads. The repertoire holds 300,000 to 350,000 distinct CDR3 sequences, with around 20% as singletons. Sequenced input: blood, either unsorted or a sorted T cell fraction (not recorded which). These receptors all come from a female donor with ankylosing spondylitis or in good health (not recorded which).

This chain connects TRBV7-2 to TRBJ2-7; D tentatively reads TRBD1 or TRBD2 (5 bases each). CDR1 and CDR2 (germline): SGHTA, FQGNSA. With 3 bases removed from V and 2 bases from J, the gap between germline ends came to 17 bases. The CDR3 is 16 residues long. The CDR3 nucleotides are TGTGCCAGCAGCTTGGGGTCTCCGGGGACGCCCTACGAGCAGTACTTC. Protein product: CASSLGSPGTPYEQYF.

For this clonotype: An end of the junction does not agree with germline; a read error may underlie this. The CDR3 DNA sequence: TGTGCTAGCAGCCCCGGACAGGGGTCCCACAATGAGCAGTTCTTC. Its protein product is CASSPGQGSHNEQFF. V usage is TRBV7-7 and J usage is TRBJ2-1; 9 nucleotides match TRBD1. CDR1 and CDR2 (germline): SSHAT, FNYEAQ (reference sequence). The CDR3 totals 15 residues.

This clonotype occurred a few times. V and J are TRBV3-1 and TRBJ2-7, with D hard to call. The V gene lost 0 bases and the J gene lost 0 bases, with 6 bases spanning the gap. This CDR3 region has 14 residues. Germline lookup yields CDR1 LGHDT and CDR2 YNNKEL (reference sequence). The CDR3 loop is CASSQDPSSYEQYF. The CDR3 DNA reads TGTGCCAGCAGCCAAGACCCTTCCTCCTACGAGCAGTACTTC.

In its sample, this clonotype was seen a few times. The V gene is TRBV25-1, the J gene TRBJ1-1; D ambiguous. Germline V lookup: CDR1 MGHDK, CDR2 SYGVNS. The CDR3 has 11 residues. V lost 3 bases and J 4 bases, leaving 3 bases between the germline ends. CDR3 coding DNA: TGTGCCAGCAGTGACTTCACTGAAGCTTTCTTT. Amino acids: CASSDFTEAFF.

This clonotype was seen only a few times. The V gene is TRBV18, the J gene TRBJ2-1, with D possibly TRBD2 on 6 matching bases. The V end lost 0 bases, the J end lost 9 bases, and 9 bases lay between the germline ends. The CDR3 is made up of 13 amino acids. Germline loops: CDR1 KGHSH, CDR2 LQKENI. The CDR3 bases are TGTGCCAGCTCACCACCTCCAGCGGGTGAGCAGTTCTTC. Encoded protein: CASSPPPAGEQFF.

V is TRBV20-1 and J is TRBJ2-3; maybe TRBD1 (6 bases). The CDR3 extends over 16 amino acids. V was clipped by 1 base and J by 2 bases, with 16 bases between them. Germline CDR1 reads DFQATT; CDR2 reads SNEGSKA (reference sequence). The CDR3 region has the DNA TGCAGTGCTAGAGTTCCACTGGGGGCAGACACAGATACGCAGTATTTT. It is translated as CSARVPLGADTDTQYF.

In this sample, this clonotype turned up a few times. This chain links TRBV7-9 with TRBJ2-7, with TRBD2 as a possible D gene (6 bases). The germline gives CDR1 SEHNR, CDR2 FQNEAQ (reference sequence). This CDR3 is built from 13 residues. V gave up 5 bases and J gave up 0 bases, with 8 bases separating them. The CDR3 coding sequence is TGTGCCAGCAGCGGGGACTTCTCCTACGAGCAGTACTTC. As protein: CASSGDFSYEQYF.

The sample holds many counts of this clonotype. CDR3 sequence: CASSLGASNYGYTF. CDR3 coding DNA: TGTGCCAGCAGTTTGGGGGCATCTAACTATGGCTACACCTTC. V and J are TRBV6-5 and TRBJ1-2; D might be TRBD1 (6 bases). The germline V and J ends were trimmed by 4 bases and 0 bases, with 9 bases remaining between them. The germline V gene has CDR1 MNHEY and CDR2 SVGAGI. The CDR3 covers 14 residues.

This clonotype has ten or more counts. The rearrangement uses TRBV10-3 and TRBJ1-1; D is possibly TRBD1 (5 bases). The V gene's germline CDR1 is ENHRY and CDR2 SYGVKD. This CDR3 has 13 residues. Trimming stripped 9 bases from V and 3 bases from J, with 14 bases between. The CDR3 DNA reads TGTGCCATTGGGGACCAACGGGACACTGAAGCTTTCTTT. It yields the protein CAIGDQRDTEAFF.

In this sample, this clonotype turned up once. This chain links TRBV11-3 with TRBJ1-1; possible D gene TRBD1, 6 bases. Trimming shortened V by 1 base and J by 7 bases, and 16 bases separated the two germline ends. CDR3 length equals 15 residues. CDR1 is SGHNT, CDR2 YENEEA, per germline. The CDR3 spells CASSLVGGRADEAFF. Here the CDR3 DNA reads TGTGCCAGCAGCTTAGTAGGGGGGAGGGCCGATGAAGCTTTCTTT.

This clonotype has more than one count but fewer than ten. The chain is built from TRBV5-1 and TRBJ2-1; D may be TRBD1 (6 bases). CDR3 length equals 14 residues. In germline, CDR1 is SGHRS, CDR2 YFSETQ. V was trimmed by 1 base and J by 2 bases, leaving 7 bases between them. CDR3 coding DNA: TGCGCCAGCAGCTTGAGGACAGCCTACAATGAGCAGTTCTTC. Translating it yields CASSLRTAYNEQFF.

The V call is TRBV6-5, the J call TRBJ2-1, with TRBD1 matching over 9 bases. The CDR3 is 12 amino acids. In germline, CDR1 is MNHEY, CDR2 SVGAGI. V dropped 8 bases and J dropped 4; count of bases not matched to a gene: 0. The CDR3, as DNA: TGTGCCAGCGGGACAGGGTACAATGAGCAGTTCTTC. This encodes CASGTGYNEQFF.

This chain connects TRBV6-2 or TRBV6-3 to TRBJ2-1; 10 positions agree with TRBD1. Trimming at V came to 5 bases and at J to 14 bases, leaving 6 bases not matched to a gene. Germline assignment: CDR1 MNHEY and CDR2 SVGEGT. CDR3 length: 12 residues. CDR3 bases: TGTGCCAGCAGTAACCCCGGGACAGGGGAGTTCTTC. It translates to CASSNPGTGEFF.

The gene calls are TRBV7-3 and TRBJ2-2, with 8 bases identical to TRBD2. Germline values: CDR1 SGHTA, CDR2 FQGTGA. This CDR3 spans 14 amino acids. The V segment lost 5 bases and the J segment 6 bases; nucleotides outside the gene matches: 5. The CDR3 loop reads CASSRSGKSGELFF. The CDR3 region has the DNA TGTGCCAGCAGCCGTAGCGGGAAGTCCGGGGAGCTGTTTTTT.

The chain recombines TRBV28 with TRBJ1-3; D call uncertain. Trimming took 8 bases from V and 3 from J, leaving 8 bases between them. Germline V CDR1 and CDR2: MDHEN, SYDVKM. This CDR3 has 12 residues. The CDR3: CASQEFGNTIYF. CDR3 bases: TGTGCCAGCCAGGAGTTTGGAAACACCATATATTTT.

CDR3 DNA: TGCGCCAGCAGCCATTTCTTTAGCGGGAGGTCCTACAATGAGCAGTTCTTC. Translation: CASSHFFSGRSYNEQFF. The chain employs TRBV4-1 and TRBJ2-1; 10 bases are a match to TRBD2. The CDR3 extends over 17 amino acids. The V and J ends lost 3 bases and 1 base, in that order; junction bases with no gene match: 6. From germline, CDR1 is MGHRA and CDR2 YSYEKL.

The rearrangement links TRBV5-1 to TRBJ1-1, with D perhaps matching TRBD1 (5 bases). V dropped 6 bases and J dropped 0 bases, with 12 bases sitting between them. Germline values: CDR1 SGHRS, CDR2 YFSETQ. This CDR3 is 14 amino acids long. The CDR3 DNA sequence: TGCGCCAGCAAGGCAGGGCGGATGAACACTGAAGCTTTCTTT. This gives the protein CASKAGRMNTEAFF.

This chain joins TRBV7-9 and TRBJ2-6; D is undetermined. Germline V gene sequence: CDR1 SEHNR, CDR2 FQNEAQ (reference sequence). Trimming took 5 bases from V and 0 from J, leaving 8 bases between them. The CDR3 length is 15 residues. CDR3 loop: CASSPANSGANVLTF. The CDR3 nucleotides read TGTGCCAGCAGCCCCGCCAACTCTGGGGCCAACGTCCTGACTTTC.